This T cell receptor (beta chain) was identified in a study of blood T cell repertoires in COVID-19. About the research overall: COVID-19 samples collected from the United States, Italy and Spain covered acute and convalescent phases.

In the original processing: Estimation of nucleated cell counts relied on the amplification of reference gene primers. Clones were sequenced by immunoSEQ multiplex PCR, and TCRdb holds only the in-frame ones, with some missing. D and trimming come from the DNA, and the V and J calls and clone size come from that table. The sample includes 200,000 to 250,000 clones, 89% of them seen just once. The sequencing sample was made of peripheral blood. The receptor was isolated from a man aged 60 to 75 who had recovered from COVID-19.

The CDR3 sequence: CASSLRADQGAFF. The CDR3 DNA follows: TGTGCCAGCAGCTTGAGGGCCGACCAAGGGGCTTTCTTT. This chain connects TRBV7-2 to TRBJ1-1, with unresolved D. CDR3 length: 13 residues. V dropped 3 bases and J dropped 11 bases, with 16 bases sitting between them. Germline CDR1 SGHTA, CDR2 FQGNSA.